These 21 T cell receptor beta chains were all obtained from the same sample, sequenced in a study of blood T cell repertoires in COVID-19. Some clones are missing from TCRdb's copy, which holds only in-frame ones; the method was immunoSEQ multiplex PCR. The sample lists roughly 190,000 clones; 75% to 95% were seen once. The specimen was peripheral blood. The receptors were gathered from a man aged 45 to 65 with acute or convalescent COVID-19.

V gene TRBV27 combines with J gene TRBJ1-4; TRBD1 matches at 10 bases. Germline V gene sequence: CDR1 MNHEY, CDR2 SMNVEV (reference sequence). This CDR3 comprises 14 residues. Trimming cost V 3 bases and J 7 bases; bases outside gene matches: 2. The CDR3 sequence is CASSFRDRGEKLFF. CDR3 DNA: TGTGCCAGCAGTTTCCGGGACAGGGGTGAAAAACTGTTTTTT.

This sequence joins TRBV7-2 and TRBJ1-1; TRBD1 agrees at 8 bases. V was pared by 5 bases and J by 12 bases, with 8 bases of the junction left unmatched. The CDR3 length is 12 residues. Per germline, CDR1 SGHTA and CDR2 FQGNSA. CDR3 region: CASSQDRVMTFF. DNA of the CDR3: TGTGCCAGCAGCCAGGACAGGGTTATGACTTTCTTT. Full variable domain (missing parts from reference TRBV7-2 and TRBJ1-1): GAGVSQSPSNKVTEKGKDVELRCDPISGHTALYWYRQSLGQGLEFLIYFQGNSAPDKSGLPSDRFSAERTGGSVSTLTIQRTQQEDSAVYLCASSQDRVMTFFGQGTRLTVV.

The rearrangement links TRBV6-5 to TRBJ2-5; 7 nucleotides line up with TRBD2. Germline V CDR1 and CDR2: MNHEY, SVGAGI. J was trimmed by 5 bases and V by 4 bases; bases with no gene match: 7. The CDR3 totals 14 residues. CDR3 sequence reads: CASSSGGSEETQYF. CDR3 DNA: TGTGCCAGCAGTTCGGGAGGTAGCGAGGAGACCCAGTACTTC.

The J gene is TRBJ2-7, the V gene TRBV10-2; D unresolved. Germline CDR1 and CDR2: WSHSY and SAAADI. V was clipped by 6 bases and J by 0 bases, with 9 bases between them. The CDR3 is made up of 13 amino acids. The CDR3 nucleotides read TGCGCCAGCAGGGTGGCAGGCTCCTACGAGCAGTACTTC. Translating it yields CASRVAGSYEQYF.

The rearrangement joins TRBV19 to TRBJ2-2; tentatively, D is TRBD1 (7 bases). Germline V lookup: CDR1 LNHDA, CDR2 SQIVND (reference sequence). The CDR3 is made up of 16 amino acids. V gave up 2 bases and J gave up 0 bases, with 10 bases separating them. The CDR3 nucleotides are TGTGCCAGTAGTATACGGGGGACAGCGAACACCGGGGAGCTGTTTTTT. This encodes CASSIRGTANTGELFF.

The J gene is TRBJ1-2, the V gene TRBV12-3 or TRBV12-4, with 9 bases identical to TRBD1. V lost 7 bases to trimming and J lost 5 bases; unmatched junction nucleotides: 5. CDR3 length: 13 residues. The CDR3 region has the DNA TGTGCCAGCACTTGGGGACAGGGATATGGCTACACCTTC. The encoded protein is CASTWGQGYGYTF.

The chain is built from TRBV14 and TRBJ2-7, with 9 positions matching TRBD1. This CDR3 has 14 residues. V trimming: 5 bases; J trimming: 4 bases; junction bases outside the gene matches: 6. CDR1 is SGHDN, CDR2 FVKESK, per germline. This chain's CDR3 is CASSFRDRVYEQYF. The DNA of the CDR3 is TGTGCCAGCAGCTTCCGGGACAGGGTTTACGAGCAGTACTTC.

The chain carries TRBV28 and TRBJ2-1; 12 nucleotides match TRBD2. The CDR3 covers 16 residues. Germline CDR1 reads MDHEN; CDR2 reads SYDVKM. Trimming cost V 3 bases and J 4 bases; bases outside gene matches: 4. CDR3 sequence reads: CASSLPTSGSYNEQFF. The CDR3 nucleotides read TGTGCCAGCAGTTTGCCGACTAGCGGGAGTTACAATGAGCAGTTCTTC. The full variable domain, in which reference TRBV28 and TRBJ2-1 provide the parts outside the CDR3, is DVKVTQSSRYLVKRTGEKVFLECVQDMDHENMFWYRQDPGLGLRLIYFSYDVKMKEKGDIPEGYSVSREKKERFSLILESASTNQTSMYLCASSLPTSGSYNEQFFGPGTRLTVL.

This chain connects TRBV9 to TRBJ2-5; the D gene is possibly TRBD1 (6 bases). Germline values: CDR1 SGDLS, CDR2 YYNGEE. This CDR3 spans 14 amino acids. The V gene lost 6 bases and the J gene lost 0 bases, with 12 bases spanning the gap. The CDR3 DNA sequence: TGTGCCAGCAATCGCGGACAGAACCAAGAGACCCAGTACTTC. As protein: CASNRGQNQETQYF.

In its sample, this clone was seen a few times. The chain employs TRBV5-4 and TRBJ2-2; weak D call: TRBD1 (6 bases). Trimming stripped 4 bases from V and 0 bases from J, with 10 bases between. Germline assignment: CDR1 SGHNT and CDR2 YYREEE (reference sequence). This CDR3 contains 15 residues. CDR3 protein: CASSPRGSNTGELFF. CDR3 bases: TGTGCCAGCAGCCCCAGGGGTTCGAACACCGGGGAGCTGTTTTTT.

The rearrangement joins TRBV30 to TRBJ1-1; D gene ambiguous. This CDR3 spans 14 amino acids. Germline CDR1 reads GTSNPN; CDR2 reads SVGIG (reference sequence). V shed 5 bases and J shed 1 base, with 14 bases lying between them. The DNA of the CDR3 is TGTGCCTGGGACCACCCCCACAAGAACACTGAAGCTTTCTTT. It specifies CAWDHPHKNTEAFF.

This chain joins TRBV5-4 and TRBJ1-2, with D tentatively TRBD1 (5 bases). Germline assignment: CDR1 SGHNT and CDR2 YYREEE (reference sequence). Trimming took 0 bases from V and 2 from J, leaving 8 bases between them. The CDR3 length is 14 residues. The CDR3 coding sequence is TGTGCCAGCAGCTTGGCCGGGGGGAACTATGGCTACACCTTC. Amino acids: CASSLAGGNYGYTF. Full variable domain (remainder filled in from reference TRBV5-4 and TRBJ1-2): ETGVTQSPTHLIKTRGQQVTLRCSSQSGHNTVSWYQQALGQGPQFIFQYYREEENGRGNFPPRFSGLQFPNYSSELNVNALELDDSALYLCASSLAGGNYGYTFGSGTRLTVV.

The chain uses TRBV5-1 and TRBJ2-7; 7 bases map to TRBD2. Germline V gives CDR1 SGHRS, CDR2 YFSETQ. V gave up 2 bases and J gave up 2 bases; unmatched junction bases: 7. The CDR3 consists of 15 residues. CDR3 sequence reads: CASSLWSGTAYEQYF. The CDR3 DNA sequence: TGCGCCAGCAGCTTATGGAGCGGGACCGCCTACGAGCAGTACTTC.

The chain couples TRBV10-3 to TRBJ2-7; possibly TRBD2 for D (6 bases). V was cut by 4 bases and J by 3 bases, with 16 bases left in between. CDR3 length equals 15 residues. The germline V gene encodes CDR1 ENHRY and CDR2 SYGVKD. The CDR3 protein is CAISGGASTYYEQYF. In nucleotides, the CDR3 is TGTGCCATCAGTGGCGGGGCCTCCACCTACTACGAGCAGTACTTC.

The gene calls are TRBV30 and TRBJ2-7, with 7 bases fitting TRBD1. The CDR3 is 14 amino acids. J gave up 0 bases and V 3 bases, and 5 bases lay outside the gene matches. The germline gives CDR1 GTSNPN, CDR2 SVGIG (reference sequence). The CDR3 reads CAWRRTGISYEQYF. CDR3 DNA sequence: TGTGCCTGGAGACGGACAGGTATCTCCTACGAGCAGTACTTC.

V usage is TRBV7-2 and J usage is TRBJ2-5; 7 bases map to TRBD1. The CDR3 loop spans 14 amino acids. Germline assignment: CDR1 SGHTA and CDR2 FQGNSA. V was clipped by 7 bases and J by 2 bases; unmatched bases: 7. CDR3 DNA sequence: TGTGCCAGCACCGAAGGGACAGTTCAAGAGACCCAGTACTTC. It is translated as CASTEGTVQETQYF.

The count of this clone is one. The chain joins TRBV20-1 to TRBJ2-1; weak D call: TRBD1 (6 bases). The CDR3 covers 11 residues. Trimming shortened V by 6 bases and J by 12 bases, and 15 bases separated the two germline ends. CDR1 DFQATT and CDR2 SNEGSKA come from the germline V gene (reference sequence). The CDR3 nucleotides read TGCAGTGCCAAATCAGGGGTGTGGCAGTTCTTC. This encodes CSAKSGVWQFF.

The chain combines TRBV3-1 (or the pseudogene TRBV3-2) with TRBJ1-3, with D perhaps matching TRBD1 (5 bases). There are 17 residues in the CDR3. CDR1 and CDR2 (germline): LGHDT, YNNKEL (reference sequence). Trimming removed 0 bases from V and 8 bases from J, with 20 bases in between. As DNA, the CDR3 is TGTGCCAGCAGCCAAGACGATAGGGGCCTTGAGAGATACACCATATATTTT. Translating it yields CASSQDDRGLERYTIYF.

Here the CDR3 reads CASSLQGIREKLFF. CDR3 DNA: TGTGCCAGCAGCTTACAGGGAATAAGGGAAAAACTGTTTTTT. The chain is built from TRBV7-9 and TRBJ1-4, with D perhaps TRBD1 (5 bases). This CDR3 spans 14 amino acids. CDR1 SEHNR and CDR2 FQNEAQ come from the germline V gene (reference sequence). Trimming removed 2 bases from V and 8 bases from J, with 12 bases in between.

The chain uses TRBV7-2 and TRBJ1-3; 7 bases fit TRBD1. V shed 2 bases and J 2 bases; nucleotides not matched to a gene: 3. The CDR3 has 15 amino acids. Germline V gene sequence: CDR1 SGHTA, CDR2 FQGNSA. CDR3 in DNA: TGTGCCAGCAGCTTAAAGGGGGCCGCTGGAAACACCATATATTTT. Translation: CASSLKGAAGNTIYF.

V and J are TRBV9 and TRBJ1-4; D gene ambiguous. Per the germline V gene, CDR1 is SGDLS and CDR2 is YYNGEE. The CDR3 runs to 15 residues. V gave up 0 bases and J gave up 4 bases, with 10 bases separating them. The CDR3 coding sequence is TGTGCCAGCAGCGTAGGCGCAGGAATTAATGAAAAACTGTTTTTT. It encodes CASSVGAGINEKLFF.